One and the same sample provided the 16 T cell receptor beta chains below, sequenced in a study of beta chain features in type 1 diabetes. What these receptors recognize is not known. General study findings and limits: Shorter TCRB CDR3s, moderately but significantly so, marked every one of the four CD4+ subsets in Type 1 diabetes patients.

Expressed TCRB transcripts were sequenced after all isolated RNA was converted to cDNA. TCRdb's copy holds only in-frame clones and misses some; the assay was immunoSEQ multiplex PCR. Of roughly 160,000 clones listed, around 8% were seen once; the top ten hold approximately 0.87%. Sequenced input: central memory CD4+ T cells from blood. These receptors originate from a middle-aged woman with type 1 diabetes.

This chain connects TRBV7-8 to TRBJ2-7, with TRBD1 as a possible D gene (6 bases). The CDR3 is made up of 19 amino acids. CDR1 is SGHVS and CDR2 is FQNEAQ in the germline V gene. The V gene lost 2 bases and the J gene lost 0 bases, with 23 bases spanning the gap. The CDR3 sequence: CASSLKSGAAGTRSYEQYF. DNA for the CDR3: TGTGCCAGCAGCTTAAAGTCTGGGGCCGCCGGGACACGCTCCTACGAGCAGTACTTC.

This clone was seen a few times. The CDR3 DNA is TGTGCCAGCAGCCCCCCGGGACTTGGGGACACTGAAGCTTTCTTT. Translated: CASSPPGLGDTEAFF. The rearrangement uses TRBV5-4 and TRBJ1-1, with TRBD1 as a possible D gene (5 bases). Trimming cost V 4 bases and J 3 bases, with 16 bases left between them. CDR3 length equals 15 residues. Per germline, CDR1 SGHNT and CDR2 YYREEE (reference sequence).

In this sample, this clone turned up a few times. CDR3 protein: CASSLRGKDIQYF. The CDR3 region has the DNA TGTGCCAGCAGTTTACGGGGGAAGGACATTCAGTACTTC. The chain is built from TRBV28 and TRBJ2-4, with D perhaps matching TRBD2 (6 bases). The ends were cut back, 2 bases at V and 8 bases at J, with 10 bases in the middle. The germline CDR1 and CDR2 sequences are MDHEN and SYDVKM. This CDR3 has 13 residues.

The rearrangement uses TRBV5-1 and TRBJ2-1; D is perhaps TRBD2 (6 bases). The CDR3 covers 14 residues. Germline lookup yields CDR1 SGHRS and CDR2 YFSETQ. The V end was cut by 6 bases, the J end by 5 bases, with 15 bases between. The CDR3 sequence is CASNWVAANNEQFF. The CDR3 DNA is TGCGCCAGCAATTGGGTAGCGGCGAACAATGAGCAGTTCTTC.

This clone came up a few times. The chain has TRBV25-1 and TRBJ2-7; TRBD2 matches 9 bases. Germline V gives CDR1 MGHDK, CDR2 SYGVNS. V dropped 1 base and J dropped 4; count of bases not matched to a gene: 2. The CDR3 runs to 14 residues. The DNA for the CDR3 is TGTGCCAGCAGTGAATCTGGACTAGCGTACGAGCAGTACTTC. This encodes CASSESGLAYEQYF.

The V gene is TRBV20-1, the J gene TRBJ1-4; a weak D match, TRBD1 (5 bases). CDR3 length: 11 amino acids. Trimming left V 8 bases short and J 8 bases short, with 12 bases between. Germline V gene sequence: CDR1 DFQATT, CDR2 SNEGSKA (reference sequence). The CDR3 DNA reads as TGCAGTCTTTGGGGGGGAGAAAAACTGTTTTTT. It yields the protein CSLWGGEKLFF.

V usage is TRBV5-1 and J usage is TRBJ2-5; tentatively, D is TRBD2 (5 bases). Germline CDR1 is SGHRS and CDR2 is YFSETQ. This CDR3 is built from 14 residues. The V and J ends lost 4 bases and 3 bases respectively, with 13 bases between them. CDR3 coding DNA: TGCGCCAGCAGCCCGAATACTAGAAAAGAGACCCAGTACTTC. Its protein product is CASSPNTRKETQYF. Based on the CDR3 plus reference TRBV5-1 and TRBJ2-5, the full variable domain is KAGVTQTPRYLIKTRGQQVTLSCSPISGHRSVSWYQQTPGQGLQFLFEYFSETQRNKGNFPGRFSGRQFSNSRSEMNVSTLELGDSALYLCASSPNTRKETQYFGPGTRLLVL.

The CDR3 bases are TGCAGCGTTTCCCCCGGGGGGACACTTCACACCGGGGAGCTGTTTTTT. Encoded protein: CSVSPGGTLHTGELFF. This chain links TRBV29-1 with TRBJ2-2, with a possible D match to TRBD2 (7 bases). The CDR3 loop spans 16 amino acids. V was shortened by 5 bases and J by 3 bases, with 19 bases between the two germline ends. CDR1 and CDR2 from the germline V gene are SQVTM and ANQGSEA.

CDR3 protein: CASSPPATGTDTQYF. The CDR3 DNA is TGTGCCAGCTCACCTCCCGCGACAGGCACAGATACGCAGTATTTT. The chain recombines TRBV18 with TRBJ2-3; possible D gene TRBD1, 5 bases. Per the germline V gene, CDR1 is KGHSH and CDR2 is LQKENI. The CDR3 sequence is 15 residues long. Trimming cost V 3 bases and J 1 base, with 11 bases left between them.

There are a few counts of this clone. The CDR3 is CASRPYRDRDEQYF. The CDR3, as DNA: TGTGCCAGCAGGCCATACAGGGACAGGGACGAGCAGTACTTC. This chain joins TRBV6-1 and TRBJ2-7; 9 bases are a match to TRBD1. Trimming removed 6 bases from V and 5 bases from J; junction bases left unmatched: 8. This CDR3 is built from 14 residues. CDR1 is MNHNS, CDR2 SASEGT, per germline.

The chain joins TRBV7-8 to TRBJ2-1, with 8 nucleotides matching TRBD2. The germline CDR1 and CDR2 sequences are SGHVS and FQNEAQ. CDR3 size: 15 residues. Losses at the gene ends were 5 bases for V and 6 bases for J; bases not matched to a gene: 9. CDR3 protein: CASSASGGSFNEQFF. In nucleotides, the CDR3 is TGTGCCAGCAGCGCAAGCGGGGGTTCGTTCAATGAGCAGTTCTTC.

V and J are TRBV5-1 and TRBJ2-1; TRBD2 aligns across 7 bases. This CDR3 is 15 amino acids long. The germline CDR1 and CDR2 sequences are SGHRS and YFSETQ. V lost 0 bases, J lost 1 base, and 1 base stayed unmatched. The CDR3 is CASSLEAGSYNEQFF. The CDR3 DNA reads TGCGCCAGCAGCTTGGAAGCGGGGTCCTACAATGAGCAGTTCTTC.

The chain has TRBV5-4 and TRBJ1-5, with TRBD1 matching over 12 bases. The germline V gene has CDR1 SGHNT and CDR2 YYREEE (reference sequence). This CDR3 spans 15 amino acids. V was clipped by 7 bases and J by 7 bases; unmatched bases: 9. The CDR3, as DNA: TGTGCCAGCTCCCCGGGACAGGGGGCGGAACAGCCCCAGCATTTT. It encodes CASSPGQGAEQPQHF.

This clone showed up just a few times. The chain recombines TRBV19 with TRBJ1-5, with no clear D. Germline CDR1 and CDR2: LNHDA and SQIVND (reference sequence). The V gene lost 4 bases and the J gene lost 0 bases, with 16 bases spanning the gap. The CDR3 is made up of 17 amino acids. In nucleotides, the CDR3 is TGTGCCAGTAGTAGTGGCCCCTCGAGCGATAGCAATCAGCCCCAGCATTTT. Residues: CASSSGPSSDSNQPQHF.

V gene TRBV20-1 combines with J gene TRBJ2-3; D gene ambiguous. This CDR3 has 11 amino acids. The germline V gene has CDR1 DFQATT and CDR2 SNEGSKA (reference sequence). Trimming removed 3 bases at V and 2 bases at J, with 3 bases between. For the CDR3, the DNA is TGCAGTGCTAGTATCACAGATACGCAGTATTTT. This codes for CSASITDTQYF.

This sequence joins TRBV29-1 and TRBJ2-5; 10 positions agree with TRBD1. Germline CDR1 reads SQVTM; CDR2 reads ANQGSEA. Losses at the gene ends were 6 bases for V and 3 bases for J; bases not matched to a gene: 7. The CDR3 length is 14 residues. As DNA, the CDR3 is TGCAGCGTGTGCCGGGACAGGGGAAAAGAGACCCAGTACTTC. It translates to CSVCRDRGKETQYF.